This TCR beta chain derives from a study of cytomegalovirus exposure and HLA in healthy donors. The V and J ends lost 8 bases and 2 bases, in that order; junction bases with no gene match: 13. Germline V gene data show CDR1 as SGHVS and CDR2 as FQNEAQ. The CDR3 contains 16 residues. 13 Jbeta primers and 60 Vbeta primers were used for the PCR. Only in-frame clones appear in the TCRdb table, and some are missing; sequencing was by immunoSEQ multiplex PCR. The sample contains fewer than 200,000 clones, roughly 84% of which appear only once. Input material: PBMCs. The sequence came from a male donor in good health and CMV-seronegative. The chain has TRBV7-8 and TRBJ2-5; 8 bases are a match to TRBD2. CDR3 amino acids: CASSGGERRQQETQYF. The CDR3 region has the DNA TGTGCCAGCTCGGGGGGGGAGCGGCGGCAGCAAGAGACCCAGTACTTC.